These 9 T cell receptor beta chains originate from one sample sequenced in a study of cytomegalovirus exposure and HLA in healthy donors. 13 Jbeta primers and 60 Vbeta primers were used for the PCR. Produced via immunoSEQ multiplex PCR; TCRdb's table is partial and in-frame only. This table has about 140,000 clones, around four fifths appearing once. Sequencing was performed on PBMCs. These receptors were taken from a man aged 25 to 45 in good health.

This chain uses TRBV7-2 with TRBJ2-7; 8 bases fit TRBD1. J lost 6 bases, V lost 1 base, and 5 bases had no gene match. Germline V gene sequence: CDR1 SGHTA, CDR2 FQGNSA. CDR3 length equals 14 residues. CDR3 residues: CASSLGGTGGEQYF. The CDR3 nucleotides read TGTGCCAGCAGCTTAGGAGGAACAGGGGGCGAGCAGTACTTC.

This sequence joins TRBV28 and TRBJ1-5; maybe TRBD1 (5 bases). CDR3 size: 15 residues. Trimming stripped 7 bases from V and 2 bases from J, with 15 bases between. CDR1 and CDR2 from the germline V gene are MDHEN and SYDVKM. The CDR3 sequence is CASTGGGSGNQPQHF. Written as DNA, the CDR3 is TGTGCCAGCACTGGTGGGGGGTCGGGCAATCAGCCCCAGCATTTT.

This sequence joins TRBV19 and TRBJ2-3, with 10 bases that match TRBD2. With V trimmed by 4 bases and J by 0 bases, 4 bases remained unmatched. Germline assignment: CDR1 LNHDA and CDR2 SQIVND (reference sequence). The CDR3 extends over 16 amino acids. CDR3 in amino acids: CASSKKTSGSTDTQYF. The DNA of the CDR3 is TGTGCCAGTAGTAAAAAGACTAGCGGGAGCACAGATACGCAGTATTTT.

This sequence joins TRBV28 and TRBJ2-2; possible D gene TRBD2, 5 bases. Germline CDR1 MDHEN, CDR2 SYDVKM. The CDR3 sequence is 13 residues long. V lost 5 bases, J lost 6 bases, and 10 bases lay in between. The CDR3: CASSPTRAGELFF. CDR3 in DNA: TGTGCCAGCAGTCCTACTAGGGCCGGGGAGCTGTTTTTT.

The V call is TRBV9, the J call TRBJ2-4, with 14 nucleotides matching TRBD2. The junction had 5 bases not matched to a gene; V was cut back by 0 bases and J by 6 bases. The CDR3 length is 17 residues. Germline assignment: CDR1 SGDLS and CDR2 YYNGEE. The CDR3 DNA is TGTGCCAGCAGCGTAGGGACTAGCGGGAGGTCCCCAAACATTCAGTACTTC. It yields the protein CASSVGTSGRSPNIQYF.

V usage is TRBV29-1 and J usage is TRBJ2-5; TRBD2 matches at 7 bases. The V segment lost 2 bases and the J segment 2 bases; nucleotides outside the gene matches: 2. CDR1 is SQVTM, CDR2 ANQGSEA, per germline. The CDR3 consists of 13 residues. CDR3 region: CSVERRGQETQYF. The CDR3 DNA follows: TGCAGCGTTGAAAGGCGGGGGCAAGAGACCCAGTACTTC.

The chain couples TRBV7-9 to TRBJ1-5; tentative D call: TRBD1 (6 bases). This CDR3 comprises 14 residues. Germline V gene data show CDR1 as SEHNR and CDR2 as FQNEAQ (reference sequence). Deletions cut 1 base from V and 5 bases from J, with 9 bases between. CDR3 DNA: TGTGCCAGCAGCTTAGTGGCAGGGGATCAGCCCCAGCATTTT. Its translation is CASSLVAGDQPQHF.

CDR3 DNA: TGCAGCGTTTCTGGACTGGCGGCCCTTCCGGATACGCAGTATTTT. Protein: CSVSGLAALPDTQYF. V is TRBV29-1 and J is TRBJ2-3, with D possibly TRBD2 on 5 matching bases. The length of the CDR3 is 15 residues. The ends were cut back, 5 bases at V and 6 bases at J, with 21 bases in the middle. CDR1 and CDR2 from the germline V gene are SQVTM and ANQGSEA.

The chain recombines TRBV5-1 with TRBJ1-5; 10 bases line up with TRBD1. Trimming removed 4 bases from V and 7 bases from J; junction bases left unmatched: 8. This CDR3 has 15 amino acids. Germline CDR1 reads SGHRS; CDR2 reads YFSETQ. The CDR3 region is CASSPGQGIGQPQHF. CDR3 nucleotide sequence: TGCGCCAGCAGCCCGGGACAGGGGATAGGCCAGCCCCAGCATTTT.